This TCR beta chain was sequenced in a study of OX40 agonist ivuxolimab in advanced cancers. About the study: Ivuxolimab, an antibody acting as an agonist of OX40 (CD134), was used to treat patients. Each dose-escalation patient presented with hepatocellular carcinoma, melanoma, renal cell or head and neck cancer. It was permissible to have had prior anti-PD-1, anti-PD-L1 or anti-CTLA-4 therapy, and 40% had some. The study's findings and limits: At doses 0.1 to 3.0 mg/kg, CD4+ and CD8+ clones expanded.

Note on this clone: Antigen specificity is unknown.

CDR3 size: 15 residues. Germline CDR1 and CDR2: SGHVS and FQNEAQ. The trim removed 5 bases at V and 8 bases at J, leaving 6 bases unmatched. Profiling relied on immunoSEQ multiplex PCR, and the TCRdb table lists in-frame clones only, not all of them. The table shows 40,000 to 55,000 clones, with less than 95% occurring only once. This chain joins TRBV7-8 and TRBJ2-1, with 13 bases lining up with TRBD2. The sequence was collected from an adult with an advanced solid tumor such as melanoma, head and neck, liver or kidney cancer. The sample in question was CD4+ or CD8+ T cells sorted from blood, obtained in a trial of the OX40 agonist ivuxolimab. Here the CDR3 reads CASSQGLAGRYEQFF. The CDR3 DNA follows: TGTGCCAGCAGCCAGGGACTAGCGGGGCGGTATGAGCAGTTCTTC.